The following is a TCR beta chain sequence with its context. The entry originates in a study of cytomegalovirus exposure and HLA in healthy donors. Use of 60 Vbeta and 13 Jbeta primers characterized the PCR. Generated by immunoSEQ multiplex PCR, the TCRdb table keeps only in-frame clones and is missing some. This sample contains some 72,000 clones. V was pared by 6 bases and J by 0 bases, with 7 bases of the junction left unmatched. CDR1 is LNHNV, CDR2 YYDKDF, per germline (reference sequence). This CDR3 has 15 amino acids. What was sequenced was PBMCs. This TCR was sampled from a boy aged 5 to 17 in good health and CMV-seronegative. V gene TRBV15 combines with J gene TRBJ1-2; 7 bases map to TRBD1. CDR3 DNA: TGTGCCACCAGTCAAAACAGGGGCACTAACTATGGCTACACCTTC. Translated: CATSQNRGTNYGYTF.